A selection of T cell receptor beta chains follows, all from one sample in a study of cytomegalovirus exposure and HLA in healthy donors. Only in-frame clones appear in the TCRdb table, and some are missing; sequencing was by immunoSEQ multiplex PCR. Of about 62,000 clones detected, approximately 95% appear once; the ten largest clones hold 6.5% to 9%. Sequencing input: PBMCs. The receptors derive from a woman aged 18-35 years in good health and CMV-seropositive. The CDR3 runs from the conserved cysteine through the conserved F or W. D genes are given only for firm matches.

>-|TRBV6-1|TRBJ2-2
CASWAMTNTGELFF
TGTGCCAGCTGGGCTATGACGAACACCGGGGAGCTGTTTTTT
>-|TRBV11-2|TRBJ1-5
CASSLDRAEYSNQPQHF
TGTGCCAGCAGCTTAGATCGTGCAGAATATAGCAATCAGCCCCAGCATTTT
>-|TRBV6-6|TRBJ1-5
CASSYGGGPSQPQHF
TGTGCCAGCAGTTACGGCGGGGGGCCGAGTCAGCCCCAGCATTTT
>-|TRBV5-6|TRBJ2-1
CASSLSYGGSREQFF
TGTGCCAGCAGCTTGTCGTACGGGGGTAGCAGAGAGCAGTTCTTC
>TRBD1|TRBV7-9|TRBJ1-2
CASSLVAPRQGALTGYTF
TGTGCCAGCAGCTTAGTGGCTCCTCGACAGGGGGCTTTGACTGGCTACACCTTC
>TRBD1|TRBV19|TRBJ1-2
CASSGRDSEYYGYTF
TGTGCCAGTAGTGGACGGGACAGCGAGTACTATGGCTACACCTTC
>-|TRBV4-1|TRBJ2-2
CASSQGGQITGELFF
TGCGCCAGCAGCCAAGGTGGCCAGATCACCGGGGAGCTGTTTTTT
>TRBD1|TRBV5-1|TRBJ1-2
CASSRSSGTEYGYTF
TGCGCCAGCAGCAGATCCTCCGGGACAGAATATGGCTACACCTTC
>-|TRBV28|TRBJ1-1
CASSLAGSGSAEAFF
TGTGCCAGCAGTTTAGCAGGTAGTGGTTCTGCTGAAGCTTTCTTT
>-|TRBV7-8|TRBJ1-6
CASSFSRRTFNSPLHF
TGTGCCAGCAGCTTTTCGAGACGGACATTTAATTCACCCCTCCACTTT
>TRBD2|TRBV30|TRBJ2-7
CAWSPFRAGGAEQYF
TGTGCCTGGAGTCCCTTTCGGGCGGGAGGTGCCGAGCAGTACTTC
>-|TRBV6-4|TRBJ2-2
CASSEGGPGELFF
TGTGCCAGCAGTGAAGGAGGGCCCGGGGAGCTGTTTTTT
>TRBD1|TRBV19|TRBJ2-7
CASRQGYEQYF
TGTGCCAGCAGACAGGGCTACGAGCAGTACTTC